This paragraph reports one TCR beta chain. The data belong to a study of blood T cell repertoires in COVID-19. Across the whole study: The analysed material was cDNA or gDNA that came from T cells, B-cell-depleted T cells, or PBMCs.

As originally analysed: Using reference gene primer amplification, nucleated cell counts were estimated. Produced via immunoSEQ multiplex PCR; TCRdb's table is partial and in-frame only. The V and J calls and clone size were taken over from that table, and D and trimming were inferred from the DNA. Among approximately 52,000 clones listed, 75% to 95% were seen once. The sample taken for sequencing was peripheral blood. The clonotype originates from a human donor with active COVID-19. The donor label of this sample is uncertain.

The CDR3 sequence: CATKRDSENEKLFF. CDR3 bases: TGTGCCACCAAGAGAGACAGTGAGAATGAAAAACTGTTTTTT. The chain links TRBV5-4 to TRBJ1-4; D possibly corresponds to TRBD1 (5 bases). CDR1 is SGHNT, CDR2 YYREEE, per germline (reference sequence). The CDR3 runs 14 residues. Trimming cost V 9 bases and J 5 bases, with 17 bases left between them.